This is a list of T cell receptor beta chains from one sample in a study of T cells in Graves' hyperthyroidism and ophthalmopathy. TCRdb fed the multiplex PCR reads into MiXCR, producing one record per CDR3 protein. The sample yields more than 350,000 distinct CDR3 sequences, 13% to 15% seen once. Material for sequencing was blood. These receptors were taken from a woman aged 55 to 70 with Graves' ophthalmopathy. CDR3s leave out the opening cysteine and the closing phenylalanine or tryptophan. Each record gives: CDR3 protein, V gene.

CDR3aa: SAREYGTGVRETQY
v_gene: TRBV20-1

CDR3aa: ASSRTAGEQY
v_gene: TRBV28

CDR3aa: ASSYSGGLAGELF
v_gene: TRBV6-6

CDR3aa: ATSDSGTKVQETQY
v_gene: TRBV24-1

CDR3aa: ASSPRQGADEQF
v_gene: TRBV5-1

CDR3aa: ASTHATGGFQPQH
v_gene: TRBV19

CDR3aa: ASSQDSGRQPQH
v_gene: TRBV4-1

CDR3aa: ASSQGPGSKY
v_gene: TRBV2

CDR3aa: ATSDSRGYLF
v_gene: TRBV24-1

CDR3aa: SARGTGENYEQY
v_gene: TRBV20-1